The 25 T cell receptor beta chains presented below share a single source sample, sequenced in a study of OX40 agonist ivuxolimab in advanced cancers. Libraries were prepared by immunoSEQ multiplex PCR; TCRdb keeps only in-frame clonotypes and omits some of them. The data contain some 37,000 clones, 82% of them singletons. Specimen: CD4+ or CD8+ T cells sorted from blood, collected in a trial of the OX40 agonist ivuxolimab. These receptors were taken from an adult with an advanced solid tumor such as melanoma, head and neck, liver or kidney cancer.

The chain recombines TRBV2 with TRBJ1-5; 8 nucleotides align to TRBD1. The CDR3 runs to 14 residues. The J segment lost 4 bases and the V segment lost 5 bases, leaving 4 bases of the junction unmatched. CDR1 and CDR2 (germline): SNHLY, FYNNEI. The DNA for the CDR3 is TGTGCCAGCAGTATCCAGGGGGCAAATCAGCCCCAGCATTTT. Its protein product is CASSIQGANQPQHF.

The chain uses TRBV14 and TRBJ2-2; 8 nucleotides match TRBD1. This CDR3 contains 16 residues. CDR1 and CDR2 (germline): SGHDN, FVKESK. V lost 8 bases and J lost 3; bases outside the gene matches: 11. The CDR3: CASPREDREDTGELFF. DNA for the CDR3: TGTGCCAGCCCAAGAGAGGACAGGGAGGACACCGGGGAGCTGTTTTTT.

V usage is TRBV4-2 and J usage is TRBJ2-7; 11 bases are shared with TRBD1. V trimming: 3 bases; J trimming: 4 bases; junction bases outside the gene matches: 5. This CDR3 spans 15 amino acids. Looked up from germline, CDR1 is LGHNA and CDR2 is YNFKEQ. CDR3 sequence (DNA): TGTGCCAGCAGCCACCGGACAGGGGGCAAGTACGAGCAGTACTTC. It codes for CASSHRTGGKYEQYF.

The chain couples TRBV5-1 to TRBJ2-5; D possibly corresponds to TRBD2 (6 bases). The CDR3 runs to 14 residues. Germline V lookup: CDR1 SGHRS, CDR2 YFSETQ. Trimming left V 0 bases short and J 5 bases short, with 11 bases between. CDR3 DNA sequence: TGCGCCAGCAGCTTGGGACTAGATGCGGAGACCCAGTACTTC. Encoded protein: CASSLGLDAETQYF.

This clone has just one count. This chain uses TRBV5-6 with TRBJ2-5, with no clear D. This CDR3 is built from 15 residues. CDR1 SGHDT and CDR2 YYEEEE come from the germline V gene. Trimming removed 3 bases at V and 2 bases at J, with 14 bases between. The CDR3 spells CASSSWWARQETQYF. CDR3 nucleotides: TGTGCCAGCAGCTCATGGTGGGCGCGGCAAGAGACCCAGTACTTC.

This clone was counted a few times. The chain is built from TRBV4-2 and TRBJ2-5; 7 bases agree with TRBD2. Germline V CDR1 and CDR2: LGHNA, YNFKEQ. The CDR3 totals 15 residues. Trimming took 3 bases from V and 1 from J; bases not matched to a gene: 5. The CDR3 region is CASSQRSGAQETQYF. The DNA of the CDR3 is TGTGCCAGCAGCCAGAGGAGCGGGGCCCAAGAGACCCAGTACTTC.

V gene TRBV9 combines with J gene TRBJ2-2; possibly TRBD2 for D (5 bases). This CDR3 comprises 16 residues. The germline CDR1 and CDR2 sequences are SGDLS and YYNGEE. Trimming removed 6 bases at V and 4 bases at J, with 19 bases between. The CDR3 DNA is TGTGCCAGCAACCAAAACGAGGGTGGTGCCACCGGGGAGCTGTTTTTT. This sequence encodes CASNQNEGGATGELFF.

Points on this clone: Other DNA variants within this sample encode the same CDR3. The V gene is TRBV27, the J gene TRBJ2-1; TRBD2 might be the D (6 bases). Germline lookup yields CDR1 MNHEY and CDR2 SMNVEV (reference sequence). V was pared by 2 bases and J by 1 base, with 15 bases between. There are 17 residues in the CDR3. The DNA of the CDR3 is TGTGCCAGCAGTTTAGTCCCTAGCGCCCTATCCTACAATGAGCAGTTCTTC. It translates to CASSLVPSALSYNEQFF.

The chain employs TRBV6-5 and TRBJ1-2, with 7 bases fitting TRBD1. The CDR3 is 15 amino acids. Per the germline V gene, CDR1 is MNHEY and CDR2 is SVGAGI. Trimming at V came to 4 bases and at J to 5 bases, leaving 10 bases not matched to a gene. CDR3 in amino acids: CASSSAGQKVYGYTF. CDR3 in DNA: TGTGCCAGCAGTTCTGCGGGACAGAAGGTTTATGGCTACACCTTC.

The J gene is TRBJ2-5, the V gene TRBV9; D unresolved. V gave up 4 bases and J gave up 0 bases, with 16 bases separating them. The CDR3 totals 16 residues. From germline, CDR1 is SGDLS and CDR2 YYNGEE. CDR3 loop: CASSPYLKRHQETQYF. The CDR3 DNA sequence: TGTGCCAGCAGCCCATACTTAAAGCGCCACCAAGAGACCCAGTACTTC. The full variable domain, with the rest looked up from reference TRBV9 and TRBJ2-5, is DSGVTQTPKHLITATGQRVTLRCSPRSGDLSVYWYQQSLDQGLQFLIQYYNGEERAKGNILERFSAQQFPDLHSELNLSSLELGDSALYFCASSPYLKRHQETQYFGPGTRLLVL.

This chain links TRBV19 with TRBJ2-5; 11 nucleotides agree with TRBD2. Germline CDR1 reads LNHDA; CDR2 reads SQIVND (reference sequence). The trim removed 3 bases at V and 5 bases at J, leaving 8 bases unmatched. This CDR3 comprises 16 residues. CDR3 DNA sequence: TGTGCCAGTAGTATCGGAACTAGCGGGAGTATGGAGACCCAGTACTTC. This gives the protein CASSIGTSGSMETQYF.

The rearrangement uses TRBV25-1 and TRBJ2-7; D not resolved. The V gene's germline CDR1 is MGHDK and CDR2 SYGVNS. V lost 4 bases, J lost 0 bases, and 10 bases lay in between. The CDR3 has 14 residues. The CDR3 DNA reads as TGTGCCAGCAGTGTCGCTGGTAGCTCCTACGAGCAGTACTTC. The encoded protein is CASSVAGSSYEQYF.

Here the CDR3 DNA reads TGTGCCAGCAGCTTGGAGGGGAGATGGGGCTACACCTTC. It is translated as CASSLEGRWGYTF. The rearrangement joins TRBV5-4 to TRBJ1-2; TRBD1 might be the D (5 bases). V was pared by 0 bases and J by 8 bases, with 11 bases between. CDR1 and CDR2 (germline): SGHNT, YYREEE (reference sequence). This CDR3 comprises 13 residues.

The sample holds one count of this clone. V usage is TRBV7-9 and J usage is TRBJ2-1; TRBD2 agrees at 9 bases. Germline CDR1 reads SEHNR; CDR2 reads FQNEAQ (reference sequence). There are 16 residues in the CDR3. V trimming: 0 bases; J trimming: 7 bases; junction bases outside the gene matches: 7. The CDR3 sequence is CASSLARGGVGNEQFF. DNA of the CDR3: TGTGCCAGCAGCTTAGCGCGGGGGGGAGTTGGTAATGAGCAGTTCTTC.

The chain combines TRBV28 with TRBJ1-2; the D is unclear. Germline-derived CDR1 and CDR2 are MDHEN and SYDVKM. Trimming shortened V by 7 bases and J by 2 bases, and 11 bases separated the two germline ends. The CDR3 extends over 13 amino acids. DNA for the CDR3: TGTGCCAGCATGTTACCCCAGAACTATGGCTACACCTTC. It translates to CASMLPQNYGYTF.

The V and J genes are TRBV19 and TRBJ1-2, with D possibly matching TRBD1 (5 bases). This CDR3 comprises 15 residues. V lost 6 bases and J 2 bases, leaving 16 bases between the germline ends. CDR1 and CDR2 from the germline V gene are LNHDA and SQIVND (reference sequence). Here the CDR3 reads CASSFSRGENYGYTF. The CDR3 DNA is TGTGCCAGTAGCTTTTCAAGGGGAGAGAACTATGGCTACACCTTC.

The rearrangement uses TRBV5-6 and TRBJ2-7; 8 positions agree with TRBD2. V was pared by 4 bases and J by 5 bases, with 5 bases of the junction left unmatched. This CDR3 region has 13 residues. Germline V gives CDR1 SGHDT, CDR2 YYEEEE. CDR3 sequence: CASSLSGSNEQYF. The CDR3 DNA is TGTGCCAGCAGCCTAAGCGGGAGTAACGAGCAGTACTTC.

J is TRBJ2-3 and V is TRBV9; no clear D gene. The CDR3 runs to 11 residues. The V end lost 7 bases, the J end lost 2 bases, and 5 bases lay between the germline ends. CDR1 SGDLS and CDR2 YYNGEE come from the germline V gene. Here the CDR3 reads CASAYTDTQYF. DNA of the CDR3: TGTGCCAGCGCCTACACAGATACGCAGTATTTT.

V usage is TRBV2 and J usage is TRBJ1-4, with 7 bases aligning to TRBD1. Germline V gene lookup returns CDR1 SNHLY and CDR2 FYNNEI. This CDR3 comprises 15 residues. V dropped 2 bases and J dropped 5; count of bases not matched to a gene: 5. CDR3 sequence reads: CASSERTGPNEKLFF. The CDR3 DNA follows: TGTGCCAGCAGTGAAAGGACAGGTCCAAATGAAAAACTGTTTTTT.

The chain recombines TRBV5-8 with TRBJ1-5, with unresolved D. Trimming cost V 0 bases and J 2 bases, with 9 bases left between them. This CDR3 is built from 15 residues. Germline V CDR1 and CDR2: SGHTS, YDEGEE. The CDR3 DNA reads TGTGCCAGCAGCTTGGAAGGGTTAGGCAATCAGCCCCAGCATTTT. Translation gives CASSLEGLGNQPQHF.

This sequence joins TRBV30 and TRBJ2-7; TRBD1 matches 9 bases. This CDR3 is 12 amino acids long. Per germline, CDR1 GTSNPN and CDR2 SVGIG (reference sequence). Trimming removed 6 bases from V and 6 bases from J; junction bases left unmatched: 6. The CDR3 nucleotides read TGTGCCTGTCTACAGGGGGCCGCCGAGCAGTACTTC. Translating gives CACLQGAAEQYF.

This chain connects TRBV28 to TRBJ2-1; 10 positions match TRBD2. After removal of 3 bases from V and 5 bases from J, the junction contained 4 bases not matched to a gene. This CDR3 has 15 residues. Germline CDR1 is MDHEN and CDR2 is SYDVKM. This CDR3 is CASSFSAGGNNEQFF. The CDR3 DNA reads TGTGCCAGCAGTTTTTCAGCGGGAGGGAACAATGAGCAGTTCTTC.

The CDR3 loop reads CASSCRWREVNSYEQYF. CDR3 bases: TGTGCCAGCAGTTGTAGATGGCGGGAGGTAAACTCCTACGAGCAGTACTTC. The chain recombines TRBV6-4 with TRBJ2-7, with 8 bases that match TRBD2. Germline V lookup: CDR1 MRHNA, CDR2 SNTAGT. J gave up 0 bases and V 5 bases, and 12 bases lay outside the gene matches. The CDR3 loop spans 17 amino acids.

The rearrangement uses TRBV6-5 and TRBJ2-7, with 8 bases matching TRBD2. Germline V lookup: CDR1 MNHEY, CDR2 SVGAGI. V lost 6 bases to trimming and J lost 6 bases; unmatched junction nucleotides: 13. The CDR3 contains 15 residues. CDR3 sequence (DNA): TGTGCCAGCAGCCCCGCCGGGAGGGGATTGAGCGAGCAGTACTTC. Translated, it gives CASSPAGRGLSEQYF.

A single count supports this clone. The chain couples TRBV11-3 to TRBJ1-1; 8 bases agree with TRBD1. The CDR3 has 13 residues. V was pared by 8 bases and J by 0 bases, with 2 bases of the junction left unmatched. Germline CDR1 reads SGHNT; CDR2 reads YENEEA. The CDR3 sequence is CASGQGMNTEAFF. As DNA, the CDR3 is TGTGCCAGCGGACAGGGCATGAACACTGAAGCTTTCTTT.